The 2 T cell receptor beta chains given below trace back to one sample, sequenced in a study of identical twins. TCRdb ran MiXCR on the 5' RACE reads and lists one entry per CDR3 protein. Seen here are fewer than 350,000 distinct CDR3 sequences, 8% to 9% observed once, and the top ten hold 2% to 2.5%. These records were also assigned to another study, of yellow fever vaccine responses in identical twins.

Source material: memory (CD45RO+) T cells sorted from blood. Every receptor here comes from a woman under 30 in good health.

This clonotype occurred many times. The V and J genes are TRBV7-3 and TRBJ2-5; 8 nucleotides match TRBD1. CDR3 length equals 15 residues. Germline loops: CDR1 SGHTA, CDR2 FQGTGA. The J segment lost 5 bases and the V segment lost 5 bases, leaving 10 bases of the junction unmatched. CDR3 residues: CASSPSRDRRETQYF. DNA for the CDR3: TGTGCCAGCAGCCCTTCCCGGGACAGGAGGGAGACCCAGTACTTC.

This clonotype has just a few counts. The rearrangement links TRBV7-8 to TRBJ2-7; D might be TRBD2 (7 bases). The CDR3 has 15 residues. Germline V gene data show CDR1 as SGHVS and CDR2 as FQNEAQ. Trimming stripped 4 bases from V and 1 base from J, with 14 bases between. CDR3 amino acids: CASSSRGGLSYEQYF. DNA for the CDR3: TGTGCCAGCAGCTCTAGGGGGGGTCTTTCCTACGAGCAGTACTTC. Together with reference TRBV7-8 and TRBJ2-7, the CDR3 gives the full variable domain: GAGVSQSPRYKVAKRGQDVALRCDPISGHVSLFWYQQALGQGPEFLTYFQNEAQLDKSGLPSDRFFAERPEGSVSTLKIQRTQQEDSAVYLCASSSRGGLSYEQYFGPGTRLTVT.